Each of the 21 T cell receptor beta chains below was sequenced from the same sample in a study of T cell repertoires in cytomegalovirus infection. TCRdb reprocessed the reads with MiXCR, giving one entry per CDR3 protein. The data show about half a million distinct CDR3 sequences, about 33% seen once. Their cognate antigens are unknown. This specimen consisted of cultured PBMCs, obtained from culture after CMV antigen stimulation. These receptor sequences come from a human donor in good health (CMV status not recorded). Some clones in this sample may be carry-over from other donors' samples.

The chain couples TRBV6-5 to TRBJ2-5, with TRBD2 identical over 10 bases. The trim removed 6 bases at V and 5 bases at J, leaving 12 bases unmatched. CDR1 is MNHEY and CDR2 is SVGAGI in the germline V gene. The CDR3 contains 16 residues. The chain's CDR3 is CASRTWPSGSTETQYF. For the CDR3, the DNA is TGTGCCAGCAGAACATGGCCTAGCGGGAGCACGGAGACCCAGTACTTC.

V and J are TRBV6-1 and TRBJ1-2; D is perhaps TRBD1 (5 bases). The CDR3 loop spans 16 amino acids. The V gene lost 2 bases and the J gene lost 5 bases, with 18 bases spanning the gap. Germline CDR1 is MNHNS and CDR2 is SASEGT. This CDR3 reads CASSEKGSSKSYGYTF. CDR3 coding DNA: TGTGCCAGCAGTGAAAAGGGGTCAAGCAAATCATATGGCTACACCTTC.

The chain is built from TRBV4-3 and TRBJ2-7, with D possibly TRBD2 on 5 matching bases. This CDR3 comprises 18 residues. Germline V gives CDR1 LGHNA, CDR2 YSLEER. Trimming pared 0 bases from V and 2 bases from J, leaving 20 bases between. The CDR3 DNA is TGCGCCAGCAGCCAAGACCCACCCAGACTAAGCCCGACCTACGAGCAGTACTTC. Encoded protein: CASSQDPPRLSPTYEQYF.

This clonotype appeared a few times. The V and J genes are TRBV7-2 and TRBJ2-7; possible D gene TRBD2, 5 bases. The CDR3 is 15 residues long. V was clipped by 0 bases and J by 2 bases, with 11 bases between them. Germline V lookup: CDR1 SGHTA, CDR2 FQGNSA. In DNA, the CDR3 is TGTGCCAGCAGCTTAGCGATGGGGAGTACCTACGAGCAGTACTTC. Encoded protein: CASSLAMGSTYEQYF.

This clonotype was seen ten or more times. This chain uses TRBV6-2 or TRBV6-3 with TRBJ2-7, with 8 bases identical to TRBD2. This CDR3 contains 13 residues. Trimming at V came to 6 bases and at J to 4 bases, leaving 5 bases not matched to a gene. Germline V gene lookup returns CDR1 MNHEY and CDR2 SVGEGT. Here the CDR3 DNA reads TGTGCCAGCAGCCCCAGCGGGAGTTACGAGCAGTACTTC. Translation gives CASSPSGSYEQYF.

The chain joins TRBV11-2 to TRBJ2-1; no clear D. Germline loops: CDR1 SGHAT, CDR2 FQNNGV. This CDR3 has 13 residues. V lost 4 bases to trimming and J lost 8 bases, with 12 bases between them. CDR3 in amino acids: CASSSDLFYEQFF. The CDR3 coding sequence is TGTGCCAGCAGCTCGGACCTCTTCTATGAGCAGTTCTTC.

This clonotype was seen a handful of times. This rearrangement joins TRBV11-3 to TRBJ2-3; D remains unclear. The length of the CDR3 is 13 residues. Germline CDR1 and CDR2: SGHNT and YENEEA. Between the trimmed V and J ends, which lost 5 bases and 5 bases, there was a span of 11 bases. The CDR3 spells CASSPVSVDTQYF. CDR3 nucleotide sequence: TGTGCCAGCAGCCCGGTCTCGGTAGATACGCAGTATTTT.

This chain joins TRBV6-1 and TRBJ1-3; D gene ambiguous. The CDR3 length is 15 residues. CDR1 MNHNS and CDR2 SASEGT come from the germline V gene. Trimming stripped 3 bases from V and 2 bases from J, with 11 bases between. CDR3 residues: CASSEGSSPGNTIYF. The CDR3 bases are TGTGCCAGCAGTGAGGGAAGCAGTCCTGGAAACACCATATATTTT.

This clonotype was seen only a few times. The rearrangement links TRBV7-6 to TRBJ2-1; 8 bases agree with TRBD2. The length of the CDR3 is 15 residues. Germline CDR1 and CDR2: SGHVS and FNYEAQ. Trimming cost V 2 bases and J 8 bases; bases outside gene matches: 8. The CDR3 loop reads CASSLSLSGSHEQFF. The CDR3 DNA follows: TGTGCCAGCAGCTTATCGCTGAGCGGGAGCCATGAGCAGTTCTTC. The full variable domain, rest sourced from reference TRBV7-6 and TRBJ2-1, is GAGVSQSPRYKVTKRGQDVALRCDPISGHVSLYWYRQALGQGPEFLTYFNYEAQQDKSGLPNDRFSAERPEGSISTLTIQRTEQRDSAMYRCASSLSLSGSHEQFFGPGTRLTVL.

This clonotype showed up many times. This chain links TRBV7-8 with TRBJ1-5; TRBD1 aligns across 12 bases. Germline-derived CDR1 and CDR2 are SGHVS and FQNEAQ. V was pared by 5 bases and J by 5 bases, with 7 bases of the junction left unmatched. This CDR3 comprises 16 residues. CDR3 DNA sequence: TGTGCCAGCAGCCACATCGGGGACAGGGGGCATCAGCCCCAGCATTTT. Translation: CASSHIGDRGHQPQHF.

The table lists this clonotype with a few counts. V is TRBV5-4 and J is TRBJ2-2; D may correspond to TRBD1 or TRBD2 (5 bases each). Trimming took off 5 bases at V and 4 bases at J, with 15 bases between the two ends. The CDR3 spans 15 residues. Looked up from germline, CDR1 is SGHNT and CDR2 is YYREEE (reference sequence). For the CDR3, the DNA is TGTGCCAGCAGACCCTACGGGACGAGCACCGGGGAGCTGTTTTTT. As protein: CASRPYGTSTGELFF.

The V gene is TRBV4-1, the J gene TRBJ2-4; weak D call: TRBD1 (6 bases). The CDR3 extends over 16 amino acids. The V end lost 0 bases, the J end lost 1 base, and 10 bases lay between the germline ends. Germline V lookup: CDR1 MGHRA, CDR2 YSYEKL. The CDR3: CASSQDTGSAKNIQYF. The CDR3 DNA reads TGCGCCAGCAGCCAAGATACAGGGTCCGCCAAAAACATTCAGTACTTC.

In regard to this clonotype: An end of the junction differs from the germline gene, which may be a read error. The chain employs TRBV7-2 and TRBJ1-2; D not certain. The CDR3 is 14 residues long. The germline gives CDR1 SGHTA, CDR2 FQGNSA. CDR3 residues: CASSRDGRTYRYTF. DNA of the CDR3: TGTGCCAGCAGCCGAGACGGGCGGACCTATCGCTACACCTTC.

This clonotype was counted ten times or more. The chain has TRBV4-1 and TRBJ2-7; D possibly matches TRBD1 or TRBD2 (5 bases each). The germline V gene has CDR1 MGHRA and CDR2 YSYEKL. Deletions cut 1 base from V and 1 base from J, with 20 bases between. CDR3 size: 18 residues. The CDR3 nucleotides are TGCGCCAGCAGCCAAGGACTACCCGGGACGCACCTTTCCTACGAGCAGTACTTC. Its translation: CASSQGLPGTHLSYEQYF.

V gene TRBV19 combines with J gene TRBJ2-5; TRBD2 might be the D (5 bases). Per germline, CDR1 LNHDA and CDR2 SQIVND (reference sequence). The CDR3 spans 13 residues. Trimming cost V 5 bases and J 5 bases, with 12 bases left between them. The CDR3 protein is CASSWARAETQYF. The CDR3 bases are TGTGCCAGTAGTTGGGCGCGGGCGGAGACCCAGTACTTC.

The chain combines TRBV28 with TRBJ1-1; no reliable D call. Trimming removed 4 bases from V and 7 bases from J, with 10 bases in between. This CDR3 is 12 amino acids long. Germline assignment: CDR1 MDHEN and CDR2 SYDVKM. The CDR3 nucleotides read TGTGCCAGCAGTTGGAAACCCAGTGAAGCTTTCTTT. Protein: CASSWKPSEAFF.

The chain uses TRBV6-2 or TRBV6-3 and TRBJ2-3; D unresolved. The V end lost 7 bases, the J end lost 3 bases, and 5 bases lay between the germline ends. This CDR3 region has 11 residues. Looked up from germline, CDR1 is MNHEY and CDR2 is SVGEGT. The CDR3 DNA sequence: TGTGCCAGCAAAACGACAGATACGCAGTATTTT. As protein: CASKTTDTQYF.

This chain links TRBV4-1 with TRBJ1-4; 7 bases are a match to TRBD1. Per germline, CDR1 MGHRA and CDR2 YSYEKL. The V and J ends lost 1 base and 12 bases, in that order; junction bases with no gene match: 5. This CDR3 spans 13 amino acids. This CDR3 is CASSQGQGEELFF. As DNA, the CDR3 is TGCGCCAGCAGCCAAGGACAGGGAGAAGAACTGTTTTTT.

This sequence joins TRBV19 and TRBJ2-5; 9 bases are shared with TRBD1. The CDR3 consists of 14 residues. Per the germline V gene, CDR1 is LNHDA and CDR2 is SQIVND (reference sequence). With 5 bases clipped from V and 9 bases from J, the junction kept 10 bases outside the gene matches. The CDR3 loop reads CASSAGQGPSAQYF. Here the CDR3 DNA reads TGTGCCAGTAGTGCAGGACAGGGGCCGTCGGCCCAGTACTTC.

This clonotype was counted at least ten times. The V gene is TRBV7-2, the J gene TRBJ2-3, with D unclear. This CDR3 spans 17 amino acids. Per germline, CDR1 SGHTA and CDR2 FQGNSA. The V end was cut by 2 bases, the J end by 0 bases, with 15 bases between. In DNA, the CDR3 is TGTGCCAGCAGCTTAACGGTCCTGCTCTCTAGCACAGATACGCAGTATTTT. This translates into CASSLTVLLSSTDTQYF.

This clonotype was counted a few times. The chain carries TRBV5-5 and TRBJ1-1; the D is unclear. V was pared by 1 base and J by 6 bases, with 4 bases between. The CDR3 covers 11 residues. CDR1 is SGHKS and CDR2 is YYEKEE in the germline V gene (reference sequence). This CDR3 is CASSLFSEAFF. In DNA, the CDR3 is TGTGCCAGCAGCTTGTTCTCTGAAGCTTTCTTT.